The clone carrying this TCR beta chain was counted ten times or more. Germline trimming cut 1 base from V and 9 bases from J; bases unmatched to any gene: 0. This CDR3 comprises 12 residues. CDR1 SGHRS and CDR2 YFSETQ come from the germline V gene. The data were obtained in a study of blood T cells in healthy people across ages. Next came a second PCR, run for about 6 to 11 cycles, which used a sample-barcoded 5' primer along with a J-beta primer mix. TCRdb itself ran the 5' RACE reads through MiXCR, one entry per CDR3 protein. The sample has more than 800,000 distinct CDR3 sequences; 29% are singletons.

The receptor's source is a woman of 80 years or more in good health. Sequencing was carried out using blood. This chain joins TRBV5-1 and TRBJ2-1, with 8 bases matching TRBD2. The CDR3 here is CASSLSGSEQFF. Here the CDR3 DNA reads TGCGCCAGCAGCTTGAGCGGGAGTGAGCAGTTCTTC. Full variable domain (remainder filled in from reference TRBV5-1 and TRBJ2-1): KAGVTQTPRYLIKTRGQQVTLSCSPISGHRSVSWYQQTPGQGLQFLFEYFSETQRNKGNFPGRFSGRQFSNSRSEMNVSTLELGDSALYLCASSLSGSEQFFGPGTRLTVL.